This T cell receptor beta chain was identified during a study of blood T cell repertoires in COVID-19. Across the whole study: COVID-19 samples from acute and convalescent phases originated in the United States, Italy and Spain.

Per the study methods: Counts of nucleated cells, estimated from reference gene primer amplification, were obtained. Libraries were prepared by immunoSEQ multiplex PCR; TCRdb keeps only in-frame clonotypes and omits some of them. V and J calls and clone size are as listed in that table; D and trimming were resolved from the DNA. Among about 140,000 clones, about 86% were seen once, and the ten largest hold almost 8.5%. Worth noting for this clone: Other DNA sequences in this specimen translate into the identical CDR3.

Sequenced material: peripheral blood. This clonotype was obtained from a woman aged 60-70 years with acute or convalescent COVID-19.

CDR3 in DNA: TGTGCCAGCAGCCAAGGAACATTTGGCTACACCTTC. Its translation: CASSQGTFGYTF. The chain has TRBV14 and TRBJ1-2; D is unresolved. Trimming pared 1 base from V and 7 bases from J, leaving 7 bases between. The CDR3 is made up of 12 amino acids. Per the germline V gene, CDR1 is SGHDN and CDR2 is FVKESK.